Listed below are T cell receptor beta chains from one sample, sequenced in a study of CD8+ T cells in alopecia areata. Measured with immunoSEQ multiplex PCR; TCRdb has only the in-frame clones, and not every one. This table holds 90,000 to 120,000 clones, 80% to 85% found once. This sample comprised CD8+ T cells sorted from blood, obtained at week 24, from a patient treated with tofacitinib. The receptors originated from a human donor with alopecia areata. CDR3s include the opening cysteine and the closing phenylalanine or tryptophan. D genes are given only for firm matches. The size of a clone is reported for some rows only, either as once, few or many, or as a class for expanded clones.

len,v_gene,d_gene,j_gene,abundance,CDR3nt,CDR3aa
19,TRBV14,.,TRBJ2-2,.,TGTGCCAGCAGCCAAGTTGGGGGGCAGGGTCTTGGATCTCCCGGGGAGCTGTTTTTT,CASSQVGGQGLGSPGELFF
17,TRBV9,TRBD1,TRBJ1-3,.,TGTGCCAGCAGCGCCGAAGACTTACAGGGGCCTGGAAACACCATATATTTT,CASSAEDLQGPGNTIYF
13,TRBV27,.,TRBJ1-5,.,TGTGCCAGCAGTCCGACAGCTGGGGAGCCCCAGCATTTT,CASSPTAGEPQHF
13,TRBV19,.,TRBJ2-4,.,TGTGCCGAACTAAGTCTTGCCAAAAACATTCAGTACTTC,CAELSLAKNIQYF
15,TRBV29-1,.,TRBJ2-5,.,TGCAGCGTTGAAGACGGGCCTACAGGGATGGAGACCCAGTACTTC,CSVEDGPTGMETQYF
15,TRBV4-2,TRBD2,TRBJ2-3,.,TGTGCCAGCACCGGGGCGGGGGGACCCACAGATACGCAGTATTTT,CASTGAGGPTDTQYF
14,TRBV5-1,.,TRBJ2-5,.,TGCGCCAGCAGCTCTTCTAGCAGTGTGGAGACCCAGTACTTC,CASSSSSSVETQYF
17,TRBV21-1,.,TRBJ1-4,.,TGTGCCAGCAGCAAAGAGGCGAGGACAGGGGGGAATGAAAAACTGTTTTTT,CASSKEARTGGNEKLFF
15,TRBV4-1,.,TRBJ2-7,.,TGCGCCAGCAGCCAAGAAGCATGGAGGGCTTACGAGCAGTACTTC,CASSQEAWRAYEQYF
12,TRBV7-9,.,TRBJ2-3,.,TGTGCCAGCAGCTTAGTATCGGATACGCAGTATTTT,CASSLVSDTQYF
13,TRBV5-4,.,TRBJ2-7,.,TGTGCCAGCAGCTTGTCATCGACCTACGAGCAGTACTTC,CASSLSSTYEQYF
15,TRBV5-1,TRBD1,TRBJ2-3,few,TGCGCCAGCAGCTTCCGGGACAGGGTGACAGATACGCAGTATTTT,CASSFRDRVTDTQYF
16,TRBV7-6,TRBD2,TRBJ2-1,once,TGTGCCAGCAGCCTCCCAGGAGCGGGGATTCACAATGAGCAGTTCTTC,CASSLPGAGIHNEQFF
15,TRBV6-5,.,TRBJ1-2,.,TGTGCCAGCAGTTACAAACAGGGTTGGCGCTATGGCTACACCTTC,CASSYKQGWRYGYTF
14,TRBV5-4,TRBD1,TRBJ2-7,.,TGTGCCAGCAGCGTAGGGACAGGGGTGCACGAGCAGTACTTC,CASSVGTGVHEQYF
18,TRBV4-3,.,TRBJ2-7,.,TGCGCCAGCAGCCAAGCTAGGGGGGGACAGGTGAGCTCCTACGAGCAGTACTTC,CASSQARGGQVSSYEQYF
18,TRBV4-2,TRBD2,TRBJ2-3,.,TGTGCCAGCAGCCAAGTATGGACTAGCGGGGGGGTCACAGATACGCAGTATTTT,CASSQVWTSGGVTDTQYF
13,TRBV30,.,TRBJ2-2,.,TGTGCCTGGACAGGGACGAACACCGGGGAGCTGTTTTTT,CAWTGTNTGELFF
17,TRBV4-3,TRBD2,TRBJ2-2,.,TGCGCCAGCAGCCATTCGAGCGGGGTATATAGCACCGGGGAGCTGTTTTTT,CASSHSSGVYSTGELFF
16,TRBV30,TRBD1,TRBJ2-3,.,TGTGCCTGGAGTACCCGGGACAGATCATACACAGATACGCAGTATTTT,CAWSTRDRSYTDTQYF
11,TRBV29-1,.,TRBJ2-7,.,TGCAGCGTTGAGGAGGGGTACGAGCAGTACTTC,CSVEEGYEQYF
17,TRBV7-9,.,TRBJ2-7,.,TGTGCCAGCAGCCCCCAACCAAGCGGCTCTAGCTCCTACGAGCAGTACTTC,CASSPQPSGSSSYEQYF
15,TRBV7-9,TRBD2,TRBJ2-5,.,TGTGCCAGCAGCTTAGAAGCGGGGGGGTACCGGACCCAGTACTTC,CASSLEAGGYRTQYF
12,TRBV29-1,.,TRBJ2-7,.,TGCAGCGTGGGTGACAGCTCCTACGAGCAGTACTTC,CSVGDSSYEQYF
15,TRBV4-1,TRBD1,TRBJ1-1,.,TGCGCCAGCAGCCAAGCTGGACAGGGGAACACTGAAGCTTTCTTT,CASSQAGQGNTEAFF
16,TRBV27,TRBD2,TRBJ2-7,few,TGTGCCAGCAGTTTATCTATTGGCGGGGGAGGTTACGAGCAGTACTTC,CASSLSIGGGGYEQYF
15,TRBV7-6,.,TRBJ2-7,.,TGTGCCAGCAGCTTAACACGGGCGGGGCCCTACGAGCAGTACTTC,CASSLTRAGPYEQYF
14,TRBV5-6,TRBD1,TRBJ2-5,.,TGTGCCAGCAGCGGAGGACAGGGGCCCACGACCCAGTACTTC,CASSGGQGPTTQYF
15,TRBV7-8,TRBD2,TRBJ2-3,.,TGTGCCAGCACCTCGACTAGCGGAGAGGCAGATACGCAGTATTTT,CASTSTSGEADTQYF
15,TRBV19,.,TRBJ2-1,.,TGTGCCAGTAGTATAGTATGGACAAACTACAATGAGCAGTTCTTC,CASSIVWTNYNEQFF
12,TRBV29-1,.,TRBJ2-7,few,TGCAGCGTTGAGGGGGATGGGAGCGAGCAGTACTTC,CSVEGDGSEQYF
15,TRBV7-9,.,TRBJ2-7,.,TGTGCCAGCAGCCCGACGAACAGGCCAACCTACGAGCAGTACTTC,CASSPTNRPTYEQYF
13,TRBV28,.,TRBJ2-7,.,TGTGCCAGCAGCTTCGACAGATTCTACGAGCAGTACTTC,CASSFDRFYEQYF
15,TRBV7-8,TRBD1,TRBJ2-5,.,TGTGCCAGCAGCTTGACCCAGGGGGCCGGAGAGACCCAGTACTTC,CASSLTQGAGETQYF
14,TRBV9,.,TRBJ2-7,.,TGTGCCAGCAGCGTATTTGGCGGCCCCTACGAGCAGTACTTC,CASSVFGGPYEQYF
12,TRBV13,.,TRBJ1-1,once,TGTGCCAGCAGCTTAGGAAACACTGAAGCTTTCTTT,CASSLGNTEAFF
20,TRBV2,TRBD1,TRBJ1-3,.,TGTGCCAGCAGGCCCCGAGTTCGGGACAGGGGGCGAAGTATGGGAAACACCATATATTTT,CASRPRVRDRGRSMGNTIYF
11,TRBV15,.,TRBJ2-7,.,TGTGCCACCCCCGATTCGGGGGAGCAGTACTTC,CATPDSGEQYF
13,TRBV29-1,.,TRBJ2-5,.,TGCAGCGTCCCTCGGGGTCGGCAAGAGACCCAGTACTTC,CSVPRGRQETQYF
16,TRBV6-6,TRBD2,TRBJ2-7,.,TGTGCCAGCAGTTACTTTACCCAGCGGGGGAACTACGAGCAGTACTTC,CASSYFTQRGNYEQYF
13,TRBV10-2,.,TRBJ2-3,.,TGCGCCAGCAGTGTAGAGGGGATAGATACGCAGTATTTT,CASSVEGIDTQYF
14,TRBV5-5,.,TRBJ2-7,.,TGTGCCAGCAGCTTGGTCATAGCCGACTACGAGCAGTACTTC,CASSLVIADYEQYF
16,TRBV11-2,.,TRBJ2-5,.,TGTGCCAGCAGCCCCCCTAGGGGCGGGGGCGAAGAGACCCAGTACTTC,CASSPPRGGGEETQYF